This TCR beta chain was profiled in a study of vaccination and CD4 T cells after COVID-19. This clonotype was picked up a small number of times. As yet, its antigen is unknown. Treatment: roughly ten-day PBMC culture with coronavirus spike peptide pools or control peptides (ViraFEST assay). Researchers collected the unexposed donor's CD4+ T cells before the COVID-19 pandemic (2011-2018). In germline, CDR1 is SGHTA, CDR2 FQGNSA. V was pared by 0 bases and J by 4 bases, with 4 bases between. The CDR3 loop spans 13 amino acids. Oncomine TCR Beta short-read sequencing was applied to DNA from cultured CD4+ T cells. The template was genomic DNA from cultured CD4+ T cells. TCRdb re-analysed the PCR reads in MiXCR, keeping a single row per CDR3 protein. The sample has thousands of distinct CDR3 sequences, approximately 40% seen once.

The genes are TRBV7-2 and TRBJ2-1; D remains ambiguous. The sequenced material came from CD4+ T cells from blood, cultured in vitro. The sequence was obtained from a human donor in good health. The CDR3 region has the DNA TGTGCCAGCAGCTTAGCCTTTTACAATGAGCAGTTCTTC. Translated, it gives CASSLAFYNEQFF.